The T cell receptor (beta chain) under discussion was sequenced for a study of immune characterization of retroperitoneal liposarcoma. Trimming shortened V by 3 bases and J by 6 bases, and 7 bases separated the two germline ends. CDR3 length equals 12 residues. This clonotype was counted at least ten times. TCRdb re-analysed the PCR reads in MiXCR, keeping a single row per CDR3 protein. The table has 9,500 to 14,000 distinct CDR3 sequences, under 25% seen once. The sequence was collected from a female donor with retroperitoneal liposarcoma. V usage is TRBV12-3 or TRBV12-4 and J usage is TRBJ2-3; no clear D. The sequenced sample was blood. CDR3 amino acids: CASSLVGDTQYF. The CDR3 coding sequence is TGTGCCAGCAGTTTGGTAGGGGATACGCAGTATTTT.